These 14 T cell receptor beta chains were sequenced from one sample in a study of spatial heterogeneity in lung cancer. A single record per CDR3 protein comes from TCRdb applying MiXCR to the 5' RACE reads. The table shows approximately 8,500 distinct CDR3 sequences, with about 12% occurring only once. These receptors lack a known antigen. Overall study findings and caveats: How many expanded intratumoral alpha and beta TCRs were present tracked the tumor mutation count, which was a count of nonsynonymous mutations.

Time point defined: sample taken at primary tumor resection. The specimen was lung tumor tissue, collected at surgery. Receptor source: a male donor with early-stage non-small cell lung cancer.

This clonotype came up many times. This beta chain is an unintended read in a library built for alpha chains; its size means little. V and J are TRBV6-6 and TRBJ2-5; D is uncertain. Germline V gene data show CDR1 as MNHNY and CDR2 as SVGAGI (reference sequence). V lost 11 bases to trimming and J lost 2 bases, with 12 bases between them. The CDR3 is made up of 12 amino acids. CDR3 sequence reads: CAPVRLQETQYF. The CDR3 DNA sequence: TGTGCCCCCGTCAGACTGCAAGAGACCCAGTACTTC.

This clonotype was observed at least ten times. This beta chain was picked up by a library intended for alpha chains and is off target, so its count carries little meaning. The chain couples TRBV28 to TRBJ2-3; no definite D call. Germline values: CDR1 MDHEN, CDR2 SYDVKM. V was clipped by 4 bases and J by 0 bases, with 5 bases between them. This CDR3 has 13 amino acids. The CDR3 loop is CASSSPSTDTQYF. CDR3 bases: TGTGCCAGCAGTTCCCCCAGCACAGATACGCAGTATTTT.

This clonotype has ten or more counts. This beta chain is a stray read from a library made for alpha chains; its abundance is not meaningful. The J gene is TRBJ2-5, the V gene TRBV5-1; D perhaps matches TRBD2 (7 bases). V was clipped by 1 base and J by 4 bases, with 14 bases between them. The CDR3 loop spans 15 amino acids. Germline assignment: CDR1 SGHRS and CDR2 YFSETQ. CDR3 DNA: TGCGCCAGCAGCTTGAAGAAGGGGGGGACAGAGACCCAGTACTTC. Its protein is CASSLKKGGTETQYF.

As to this clonotype: This beta chain is off target for a library built for alpha chains, so its abundance means little. The chain employs TRBV27 and TRBJ2-2; TRBD1 agrees at 7 bases. The CDR3 loop spans 17 amino acids. The V gene's germline CDR1 is MNHEY and CDR2 SMNVEV (reference sequence). V lost 2 bases and J lost 5; bases outside the gene matches: 11. The CDR3 is CASSLIRGGSQTGELFF. The CDR3 DNA reads as TGTGCCAGCAGTTTAATTAGAGGGGGCTCCCAGACCGGGGAGCTGTTTTTT.

This clonotype was counted between two and nine times. One end of the junction varies from germline; a read error may be responsible. This beta chain is off target for a library built for alpha chains, so its abundance means little. The genes are TRBV4-1 and TRBJ2-6; D is unclear. The CDR3 extends over 15 amino acids. Germline lookup yields CDR1 MGHRA and CDR2 YSYEKL. CDR3: CASILSGAGANVLTF. The CDR3, as DNA: TGTGCCAGTATCCTGTCTGGGGCTGGGGCCAACGTCCTGACTTTC.

This clonotype was recorded many times. This beta chain appears as a stray read in a library generated for alpha chains; its size is not informative. The rearrangement links TRBV20-1 to TRBJ2-7; 9 bases line up with TRBD2. This CDR3 region has 15 residues. The ends lost 6 bases at V and 2 bases at J; junction bases unmatched: 11. The germline V gene has CDR1 DFQATT and CDR2 SNEGSKA (reference sequence). The DNA of the CDR3 is TGCAGTGCGATATTGCCCGGGACTAGCCCCTACGAGCAGTACTTC. It yields the protein CSAILPGTSPYEQYF.

In regard to this clonotype: The size of this beta chain means little, since it is a stray read in a library made for alpha chains. The genes are TRBV7-9 and TRBJ1-1; perhaps TRBD1 as D (5 bases). Germline V CDR1 and CDR2: SEHNR, FQNEAQ (reference sequence). The CDR3 loop spans 14 amino acids. V lost 5 bases and J 6 bases, leaving 16 bases between the germline ends. The CDR3 spells CASSPRGGYSEAFF. CDR3 sequence (DNA): TGTGCCAGCAGCCCCCGGGGGGGGTACTCTGAAGCTTTCTTT.

This clonotype showed up many times. Being off target in a library aimed at alpha chains, this beta chain has a size of little meaning. V gene TRBV6-5 combines with J gene TRBJ2-3, with D perhaps given as TRBD1 or TRBD2 (7 bases each). V shed 6 bases and J shed 5 bases, with 15 bases lying between them. From germline, CDR1 is MNHEY and CDR2 SVGAGI. This CDR3 contains 14 residues. The CDR3, as DNA: TGTGCCAGCAGCAGGGGGGTAGCGGGAGATACGCAGTATTTT. It codes for CASSRGVAGDTQYF.

This clonotype was counted many times. Within a library made for alpha chains, this beta chain is off target, and its count is uninformative. V usage is TRBV5-1 and J usage is TRBJ2-7; D gene uncertain. CDR3 length equals 15 residues. Germline CDR1 and CDR2: SGHRS and YFSETQ. Trimming took off 0 bases at V and 0 bases at J, with 10 bases between the two ends. CDR3 in DNA: TGCGCCAGCAGCTTGGGTGCCCTGAGCTCCTACGAGCAGTACTTC. Its protein is CASSLGALSSYEQYF.

By sample fraction, this clonotype is medium-sized. This beta chain is an off-target read within a library intended for alpha chains, so its frequency means little. Written as DNA, the CDR3 is TGTGCCAGCAGGCAGACCGGGACTAGCAATGAGCAGTTCTTC. Translation gives CASRQTGTSNEQFF. V is TRBV12-3 or TRBV12-4 and J is TRBJ2-1; 8 nucleotides line up with TRBD2. Trimming took 6 bases from V and 6 from J; bases not matched to a gene: 7. The CDR3 totals 14 residues.

This clonotype was seen many times. This beta chain is a stray read from a library made for alpha chains; its abundance is not meaningful. The genes are TRBV7-9 and TRBJ2-7; the D is unclear. CDR1 is SEHNR and CDR2 is FQNEAQ in the germline V gene (reference sequence). The CDR3 length is 14 residues. The V end was cut by 2 bases, the J end by 4 bases, with 12 bases between. This CDR3 is CASSLQTFGYEQYF. The CDR3 nucleotides are TGTGCCAGCAGCTTACAGACCTTCGGGTACGAGCAGTACTTC. The entire variable domain, with the rest obtained from reference TRBV7-9 and TRBJ2-7, is as follows: DTGVSQNPRHKITKRGQNVTFRCDPISEHNRLYWYRQTLGQGPEFLTYFQNEAQLEKSRLLSDRFSAERPKGSFSTLEIQRTEQGDSAMYLCASSLQTFGYEQYFGPGTRLTVT.

This clonotype came up many times. Because the library targeted alpha chains, this beta chain is an off-target read whose size means little. The J gene is TRBJ2-6, the V gene TRBV6-5; 8 nucleotides match TRBD2. V lost 1 base, J lost 2 bases, and 7 bases stayed unmatched. CDR1 is MNHEY, CDR2 SVGAGI, per germline. This CDR3 contains 18 residues. Here the CDR3 DNA reads TGTGCCAGCAGTTACTTCCCAGCGGGAGATGCTGGGGCCAACGTCCTGACTTTC. Translation: CASSYFPAGDAGANVLTF.

This clonotype was detected many times. Little can be read into the size of this beta chain, an off-target read in a library designed for alpha chains. The V call is TRBV5-1, the J call TRBJ2-3; D unclear. This CDR3 has 13 amino acids. V was shortened by 0 bases and J by 2 bases, with 4 bases between the two germline ends. Germline CDR1 reads SGHRS; CDR2 reads YFSETQ. The CDR3 DNA follows: TGCGCCAGCAGCTTGGTTCCCACAGATACGCAGTATTTT. Its protein is CASSLVPTDTQYF.

This clonotype is categorized as medium-sized. This beta chain turned up in a library designed for alpha chains; as an off-target read, its abundance says little. This chain links TRBV10-3 with TRBJ2-7; 7 bases align to TRBD1. Germline trimming cut 4 bases from V and 3 bases from J; bases unmatched to any gene: 6. CDR1 is ENHRY and CDR2 is SYGVKD in the germline V gene. The CDR3 is 14 residues long. The CDR3 sequence is CAISGQGQNYEQYF. DNA for the CDR3: TGTGCCATCAGTGGTCAGGGACAGAACTACGAGCAGTACTTC.